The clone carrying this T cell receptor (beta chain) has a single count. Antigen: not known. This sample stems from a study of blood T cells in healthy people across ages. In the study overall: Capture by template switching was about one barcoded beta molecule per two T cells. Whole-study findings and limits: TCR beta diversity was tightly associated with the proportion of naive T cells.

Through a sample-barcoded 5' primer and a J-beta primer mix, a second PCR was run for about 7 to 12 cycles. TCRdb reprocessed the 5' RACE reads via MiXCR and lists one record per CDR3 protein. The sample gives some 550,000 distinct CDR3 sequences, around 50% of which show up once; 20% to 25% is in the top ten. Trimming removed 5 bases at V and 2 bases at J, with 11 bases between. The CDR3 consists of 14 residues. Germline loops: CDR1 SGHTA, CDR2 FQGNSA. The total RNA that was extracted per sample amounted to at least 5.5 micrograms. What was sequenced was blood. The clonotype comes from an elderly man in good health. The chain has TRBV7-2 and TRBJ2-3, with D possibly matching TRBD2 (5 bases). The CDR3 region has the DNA TGTGCCAGCAGCGCTGGACTGAACACAGATACGCAGTATTTT. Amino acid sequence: CASSAGLNTDTQYF.